Given below is one TCR beta chain in context. The germline gene is not matched at one end of the junction; a read error may be the cause. This CDR3 contains 14 residues. This sample's RNA came from whole unsorted tissue. This non-tumor lung sample came from over 3 cm beyond the tumor edge. The library came from three nested PCR rounds adapted from ARM-PCR protocols. TCRdb called the multiplex PCR reads again in MiXCR, with one record for every CDR3 protein. The profile shows 90,000 to 110,000 distinct CDR3 sequences, around 57% of them singletons. This entry comes from a study of tumor and adjacent non-tumor tissue in lung cancer. Looking at the study overall: The cohort had under 15 adenocarcinoma, a couple of squamous cell and 1 small cell patients. Aged roughly 30 to 76 years, patients included roughly eleven men and about 5 women with stage I to III disease.

The chain carries TRBV12-3 or TRBV12-4 and TRBJ2-1; D remains ambiguous. The sequence derives from a man aged 55 to 70 with non-small cell lung cancer. Sequenced: distant non-tumor lung tissue. The CDR3 reads CASRPQSSCNERFF. The CDR3 DNA reads TGTGCCAGCAGGCCCCAGAGCTCCTGCAATGAGCGGTTCTTC.